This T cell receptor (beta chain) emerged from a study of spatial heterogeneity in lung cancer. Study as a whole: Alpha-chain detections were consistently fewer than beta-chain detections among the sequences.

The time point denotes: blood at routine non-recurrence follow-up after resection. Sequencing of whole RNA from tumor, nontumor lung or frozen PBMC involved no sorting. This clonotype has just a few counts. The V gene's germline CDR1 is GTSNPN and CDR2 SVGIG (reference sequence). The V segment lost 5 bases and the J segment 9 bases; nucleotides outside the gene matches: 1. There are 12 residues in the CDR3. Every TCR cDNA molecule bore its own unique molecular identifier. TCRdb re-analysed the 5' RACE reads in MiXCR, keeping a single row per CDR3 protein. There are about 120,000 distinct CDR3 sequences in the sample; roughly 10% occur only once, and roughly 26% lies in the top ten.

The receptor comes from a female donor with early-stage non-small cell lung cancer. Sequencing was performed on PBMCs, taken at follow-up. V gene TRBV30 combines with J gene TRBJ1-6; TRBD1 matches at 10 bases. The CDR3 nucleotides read TGTGCCTGGGACAGGGGGCCTTCACCCCTCCACTTT. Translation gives CAWDRGPSPLHF.